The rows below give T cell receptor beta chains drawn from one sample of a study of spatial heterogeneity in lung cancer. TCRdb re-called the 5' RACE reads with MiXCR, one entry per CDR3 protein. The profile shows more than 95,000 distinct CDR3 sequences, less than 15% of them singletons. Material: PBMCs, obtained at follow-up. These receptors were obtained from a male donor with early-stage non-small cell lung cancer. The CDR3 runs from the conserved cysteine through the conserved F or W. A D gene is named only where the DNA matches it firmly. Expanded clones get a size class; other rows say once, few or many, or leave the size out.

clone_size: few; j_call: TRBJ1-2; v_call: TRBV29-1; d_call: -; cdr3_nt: TGCAGCGTCGCCGGGACACCTAACTATGGCTACACCTTC; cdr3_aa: CSVAGTPNYGYTF
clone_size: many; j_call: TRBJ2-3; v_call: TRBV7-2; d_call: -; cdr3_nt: TGTGCCAGCAGCCCAGGAAGGAGTAGCACAGATACGCAGTATTTT; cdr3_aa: CASSPGRSSTDTQYF
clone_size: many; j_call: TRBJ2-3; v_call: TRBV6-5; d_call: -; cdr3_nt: TGTGCCAGCAGTTACTCGGTTGCAGATACGCAGTATTTT; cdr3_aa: CASSYSVADTQYF
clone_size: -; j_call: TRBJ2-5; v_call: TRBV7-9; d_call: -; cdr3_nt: TGTGCCAGCAGCTTAAATTTGGAGACCCAGTACTTC; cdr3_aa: CASSLNLETQYF
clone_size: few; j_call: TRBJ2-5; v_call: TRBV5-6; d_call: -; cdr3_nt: TGTGCCAGCAGCCTAGGTCGGGGTGGAGGAGAGACCCAGTACTTC; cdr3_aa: CASSLGRGGGETQYF
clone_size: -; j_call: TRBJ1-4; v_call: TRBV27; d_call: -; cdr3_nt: TGTGCCAGCACCAAGGTCCCTGAGGGTATTGAAAAACTGTTTTTT; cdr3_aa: CASTKVPEGIEKLFF
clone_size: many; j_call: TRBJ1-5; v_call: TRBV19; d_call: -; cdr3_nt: TGTGCCACCGCGTCCGGGACCGCTAATCAGCCCCAGCATTTT; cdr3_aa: CATASGTANQPQHF
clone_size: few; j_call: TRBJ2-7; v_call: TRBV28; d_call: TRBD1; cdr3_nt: TGTGCCAGCAGTCCAGGGGGTGGTTCCTACGAGCAGTACTTC; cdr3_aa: CASSPGGGSYEQYF
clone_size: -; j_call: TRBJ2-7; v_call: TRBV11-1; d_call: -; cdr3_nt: TGTGCCAGCAGCTTAGCGCCACTAGCCTACGAGCAGTACTTC; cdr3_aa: CASSLAPLAYEQYF
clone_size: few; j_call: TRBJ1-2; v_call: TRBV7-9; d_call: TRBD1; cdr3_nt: TGTGCCAGCAGCCCCTGGTTGGACAGGGAAGAGGGCTACACCTTC; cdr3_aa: CASSPWLDREEGYTF
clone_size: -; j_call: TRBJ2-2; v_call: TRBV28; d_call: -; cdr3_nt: TGTGCCAGCAGTTTTTGGGGTTTTGGCAGGTTTAAAGGGGAGCTGTTTTTT; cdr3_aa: CASSFWGFGRFKGELFF
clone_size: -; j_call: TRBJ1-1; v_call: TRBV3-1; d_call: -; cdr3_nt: TGTGCCAGCAGCCAAGTCAACATGAACACTGAAGCTTTCTTT; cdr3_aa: CASSQVNMNTEAFF
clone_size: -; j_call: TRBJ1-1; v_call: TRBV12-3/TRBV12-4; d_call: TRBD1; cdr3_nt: TGTGCCAGCAGTCCGCTCACAGGGGGCAGAACTGAAGCTTTCTTT; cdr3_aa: CASSPLTGGRTEAFF
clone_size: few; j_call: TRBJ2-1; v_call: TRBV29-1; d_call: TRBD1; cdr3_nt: TGCAGCGTTGTTGGGACAGGAAACAATGAGCAGTTCTTC; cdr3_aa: CSVVGTGNNEQFF
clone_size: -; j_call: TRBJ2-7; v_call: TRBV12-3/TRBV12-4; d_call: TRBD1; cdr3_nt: TGTGCCAGCACCCCGCGGGACAGGAGATACGAGCAGTACTTC; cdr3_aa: CASTPRDRRYEQYF
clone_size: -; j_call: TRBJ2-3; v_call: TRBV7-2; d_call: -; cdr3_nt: TGTGCCAGCAGCTTGGGTCGTAGGGGCATAACGCAGTATTTT; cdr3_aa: CASSLGRRGITQYF
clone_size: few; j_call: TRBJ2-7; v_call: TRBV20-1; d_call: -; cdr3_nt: TGCAGTGCTAGGTCTGCCTCCTACGAGCAGTACTTC; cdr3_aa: CSARSASYEQYF
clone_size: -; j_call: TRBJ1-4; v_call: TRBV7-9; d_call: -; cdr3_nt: TGTGCCAGCAGCTTCTCCCAGGGACGCCAGACAAAACTGTTTTTT; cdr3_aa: CASSFSQGRQTKLFF
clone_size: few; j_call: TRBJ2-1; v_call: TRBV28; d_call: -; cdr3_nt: TGTGCCAGCAGTTTACCGGGGGCCGTGGATGAGCAGTTCTTC; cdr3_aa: CASSLPGAVDEQFF
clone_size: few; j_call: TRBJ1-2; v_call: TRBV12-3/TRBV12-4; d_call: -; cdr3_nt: TGTGCCAGCAGCCCCGACCCCTATGGCTACACCTTC; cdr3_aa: CASSPDPYGYTF
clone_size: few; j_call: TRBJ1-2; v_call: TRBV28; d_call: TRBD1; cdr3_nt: TGTGCCAGCAGTCTAGGGACAGGGATGGGCTACACCTTC; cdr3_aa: CASSLGTGMGYTF
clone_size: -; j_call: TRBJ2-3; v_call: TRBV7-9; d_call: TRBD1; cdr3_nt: TGTGCCAGCAGCTTAGGGTACAGGGGCCTTCACACAGATACGCAGTATTTT; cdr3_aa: CASSLGYRGLHTDTQYF
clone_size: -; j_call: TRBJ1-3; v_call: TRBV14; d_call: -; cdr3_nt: TGTGCCAGCAGCCAAGTGGGAAACACCATATATTTT; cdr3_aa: CASSQVGNTIYF
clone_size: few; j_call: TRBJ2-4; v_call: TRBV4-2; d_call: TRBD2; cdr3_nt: TGTGCCAGCAGCCAAGAAAAGTTAGCGGGGGGTCCCCAGTACTTC; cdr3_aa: CASSQEKLAGGPQYF
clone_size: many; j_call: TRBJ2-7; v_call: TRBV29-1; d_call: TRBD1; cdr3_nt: TGCAGCTACCGACAGGGGGGAGGCGAGCAGTACTTC; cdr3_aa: CSYRQGGGEQYF
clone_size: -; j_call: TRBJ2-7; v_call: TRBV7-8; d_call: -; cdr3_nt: TGTGCCAGCAGCTTAGCACCAACCCACGAGCAGTACTTC; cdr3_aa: CASSLAPTHEQYF
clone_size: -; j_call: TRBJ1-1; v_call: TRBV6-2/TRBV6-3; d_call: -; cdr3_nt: TGTGCCAGCAGCCTATCAAAGAGAGTTGAAGCTTTCTTT; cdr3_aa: CASSLSKRVEAFF
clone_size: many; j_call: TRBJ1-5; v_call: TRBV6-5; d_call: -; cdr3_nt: TGTGCCAGCAGTTTACGACAGTTTGGCAATCAGCCCCAGCATTTT; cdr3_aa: CASSLRQFGNQPQHF
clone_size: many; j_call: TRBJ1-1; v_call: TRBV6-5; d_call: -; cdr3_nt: TGTGCCAGCAGCAGGGACCGATCTGAAGCTTTCTTT; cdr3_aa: CASSRDRSEAFF
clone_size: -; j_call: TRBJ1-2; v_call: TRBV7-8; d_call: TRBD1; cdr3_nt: TGTGCCAGCAGCTCGCGACAGGGACAGAATGGCTACACCTTC; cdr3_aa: CASSSRQGQNGYTF
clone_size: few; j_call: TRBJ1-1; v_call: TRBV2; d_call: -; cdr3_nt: TGTGCCAGCAGTGGGCTGGCAGGGGTGGAAGCTTTCTTT; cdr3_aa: CASSGLAGVEAFF
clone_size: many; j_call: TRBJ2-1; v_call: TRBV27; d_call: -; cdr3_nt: TGTGCCAGCGGACCAAACAATGAGCAGTTCTTC; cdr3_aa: CASGPNNEQFF
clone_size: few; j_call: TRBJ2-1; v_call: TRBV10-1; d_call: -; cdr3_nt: TGCGCCAGCAGTGACCCGGGCTACAATGAGCAGTTCTTC; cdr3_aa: CASSDPGYNEQFF
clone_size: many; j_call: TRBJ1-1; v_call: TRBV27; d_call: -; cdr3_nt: TGTGCCAGCAGTTCGGTTAACACTGAAGCTTTCTTT; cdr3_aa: CASSSVNTEAFF
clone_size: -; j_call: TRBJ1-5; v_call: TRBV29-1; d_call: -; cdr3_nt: TGCAGCGTCGGCATGGGGGTCAATAATCAGCCCCAGCATTTT; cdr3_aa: CSVGMGVNNQPQHF
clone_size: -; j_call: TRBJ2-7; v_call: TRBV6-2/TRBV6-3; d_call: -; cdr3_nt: TGTGCCAGCAGTTACTCGAGATTCGAGCAGTACTTC; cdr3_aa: CASSYSRFEQYF
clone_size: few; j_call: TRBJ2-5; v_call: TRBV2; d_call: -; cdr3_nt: TGTGCCAGCACCCAAGAACAAGAGACCCAGTACTTC; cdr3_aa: CASTQEQETQYF
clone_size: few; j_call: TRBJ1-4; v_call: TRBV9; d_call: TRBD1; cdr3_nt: TGTGCCAGCAGCGGGGGACAGAACCTTAATGAAAAACTGTTTTTT; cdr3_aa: CASSGGQNLNEKLFF
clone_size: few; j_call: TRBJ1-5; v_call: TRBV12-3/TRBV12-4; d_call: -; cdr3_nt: TGTGCCAGCAGTTTCCCCCCGTACGGGATCAGGGAAAACAGAAGTCAGCCCCAGCATTTT; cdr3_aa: CASSFPPYGIRENRSQPQHF
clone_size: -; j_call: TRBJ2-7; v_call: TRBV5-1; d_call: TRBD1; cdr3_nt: TGCGCCAGCAGCTCCGGACAGGGCTTCTACGAGCAGTACTTC; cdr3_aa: CASSSGQGFYEQYF
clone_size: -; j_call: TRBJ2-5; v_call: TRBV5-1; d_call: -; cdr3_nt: TGCGCCAGCAGCCTGCTGGGGCAAGAGACCCAGTACTTC; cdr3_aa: CASSLLGQETQYF
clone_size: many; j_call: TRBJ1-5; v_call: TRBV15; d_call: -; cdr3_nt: TGTGCCACCAGCAGAGAGGGTTATAGCAATCAGCCCCAGCATTTT; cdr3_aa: CATSREGYSNQPQHF
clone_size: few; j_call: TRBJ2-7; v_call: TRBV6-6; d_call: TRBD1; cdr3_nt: TGTGCCACCGCTCGGACAGGACGGTACGAGCAGTACTTC; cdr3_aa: CATARTGRYEQYF
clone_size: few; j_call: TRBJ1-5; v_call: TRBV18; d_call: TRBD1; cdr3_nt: TGTGCCAGCTCACTACACAGGGGGCTTGGACAGCCCCAGCATTTT; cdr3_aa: CASSLHRGLGQPQHF
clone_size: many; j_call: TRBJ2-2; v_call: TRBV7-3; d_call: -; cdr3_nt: TGTGCCAGCAGCTTAGAGGGCAGCGCAGGGGAGCTGTTTTTT; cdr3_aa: CASSLEGSAGELFF
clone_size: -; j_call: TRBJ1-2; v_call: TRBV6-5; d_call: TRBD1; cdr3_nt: TGTGCCAGCAGTCGACGGACAGGGGGGTATGGCTACACCTTC; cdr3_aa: CASSRRTGGYGYTF
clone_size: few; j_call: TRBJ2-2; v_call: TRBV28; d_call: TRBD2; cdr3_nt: TGTGCCAGCAGTCCGGGACTAACGAACACCGGGGAGCTGTTTTTT; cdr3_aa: CASSPGLTNTGELFF
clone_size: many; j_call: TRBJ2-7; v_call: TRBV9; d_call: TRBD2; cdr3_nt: TGTGCCAGCAGCGGAGCCTCGACTAGCGGGTCCTACGAGCAGTACTTC; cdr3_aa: CASSGASTSGSYEQYF
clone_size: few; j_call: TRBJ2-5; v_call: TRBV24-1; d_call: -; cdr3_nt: TGTGCCACCAGTGAACCATATGCGGAGACCCAGTACTTC; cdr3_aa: CATSEPYAETQYF
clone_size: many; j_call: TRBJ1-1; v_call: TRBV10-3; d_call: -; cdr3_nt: TGTGCCATCAGTGAGTCTGGGGAGACCGGAGGGGCTTTCTTT; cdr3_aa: CAISESGETGGAFF
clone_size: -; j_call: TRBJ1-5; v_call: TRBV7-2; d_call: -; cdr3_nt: TGTGCCAGCAGCTTAATGGGTGTTAGCAATCAGCCCCAGCATTTT; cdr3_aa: CASSLMGVSNQPQHF
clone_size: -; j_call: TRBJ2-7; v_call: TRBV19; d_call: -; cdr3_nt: TGTGCCAGTAGTATAGTTAGCAGTCTATTCGTCTACGAGCAGTACTTC; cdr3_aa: CASSIVSSLFVYEQYF
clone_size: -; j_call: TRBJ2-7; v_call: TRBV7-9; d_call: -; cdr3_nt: TGTGCCAGCTGTGACACCTCCTACGAGCAGTACTTC; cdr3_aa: CASCDTSYEQYF